The 5 T cell receptor beta chains below come from one sample, sequenced in a study of neurological immune-mediated disorders. TCRdb analysed the 5' RACE reads with MiXCR anew, one entry per CDR3 protein. In the table there are 48,000 or so distinct CDR3 sequences, around 10% of which are singletons. Material: PBMCs. The receptors here all came from a middle-aged woman with HTLV-1-associated myelopathy (HAM/TSP).

This clonotype was detected ten times or more. This chain joins TRBV11-2 and TRBJ1-2; a possible D gene is TRBD1 (5 bases). The CDR3 length is 13 residues. V lost 5 bases and J lost 2, with 9 bases in between. The germline V gene encodes CDR1 SGHAT and CDR2 FQNNGV. The CDR3, as DNA: TGTGCCAGCAGCCAACAGGAAAACTATGGCTACACCTTC. It codes for CASSQQENYGYTF.

The sample holds many counts of this clonotype. Here the CDR3 DNA reads TGCGCCAGCAGCAGCTCTAGCGGGGAAGATACGCAGTATTTT. Encoded protein: CASSSSSGEDTQYF. The genes are TRBV5-1 and TRBJ2-3; 9 nucleotides match TRBD2. CDR1 and CDR2 (germline): SGHRS, YFSETQ. This CDR3 spans 14 amino acids. Germline trimming cut 4 bases from V and 5 bases from J; bases unmatched to any gene: 5.

This clonotype was seen repeatedly, ten times or more. The chain is built from TRBV2 and TRBJ1-3; D not resolved. The germline V gene encodes CDR1 SNHLY and CDR2 FYNNEI. The CDR3 has 16 residues. V was cut by 0 bases and J by 4 bases, with 13 bases left in between. The CDR3 loop reads CASSEALWAVGNTIYF. The CDR3 nucleotides are TGTGCCAGCAGTGAAGCGCTTTGGGCCGTCGGAAACACCATATATTTT. The full variable domain, completed using reference TRBV2 and TRBJ1-3, is EPEVTQTPSHQVTQMGQEVILRCVPISNHLYFYWYRQILGQKVEFLVSFYNNEISEKSEIFDDQFSVERPDGSNFTLKIRSTKLEDSAMYFCASSEALWAVGNTIYFGEGSWLTVV.

This chain connects TRBV7-6 to TRBJ1-1, with D possibly matching TRBD1 (6 bases). The CDR3 totals 14 residues. The V gene lost 5 bases and the J gene lost 5 bases, with 15 bases spanning the gap. Per germline, CDR1 SGHVS and CDR2 FNYEAQ. In DNA form, the CDR3 reads TGTGCCAGCAGCACCAAGGGGGGTGGGACTGAAGCTTTCTTT. It specifies CASSTKGGGTEAFF.

This clonotype appeared many times. This rearrangement joins TRBV5-1 to TRBJ1-3; D remains unclear. V lost 1 base and J 0 bases, leaving 5 bases between the germline ends. CDR1 SGHRS and CDR2 YFSETQ come from the germline V gene. CDR3 size: 14 residues. The CDR3 DNA is TGCGCCAGCAGCTTGTCAGCCTCTGGAAACACCATATATTTT. Its protein is CASSLSASGNTIYF.